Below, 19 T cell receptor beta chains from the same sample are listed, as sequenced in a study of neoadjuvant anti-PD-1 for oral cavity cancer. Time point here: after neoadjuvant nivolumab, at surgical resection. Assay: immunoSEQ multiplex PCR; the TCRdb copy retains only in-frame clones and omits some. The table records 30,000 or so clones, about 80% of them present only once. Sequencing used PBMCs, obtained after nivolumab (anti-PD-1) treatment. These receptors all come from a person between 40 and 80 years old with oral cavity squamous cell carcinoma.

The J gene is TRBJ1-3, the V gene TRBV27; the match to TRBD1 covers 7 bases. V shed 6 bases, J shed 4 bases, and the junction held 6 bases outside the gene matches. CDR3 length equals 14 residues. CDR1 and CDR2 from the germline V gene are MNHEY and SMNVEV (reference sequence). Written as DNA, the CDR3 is TGTGCCAGCAGCCTGACAGGGTTAGGAAACACCATATATTTT. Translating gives CASSLTGLGNTIYF.

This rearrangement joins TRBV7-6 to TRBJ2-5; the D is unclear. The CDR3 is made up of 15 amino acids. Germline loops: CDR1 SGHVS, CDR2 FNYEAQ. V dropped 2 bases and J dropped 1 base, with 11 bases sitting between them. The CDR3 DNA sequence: TGTGCCAGCAGCTTATTCCGACTGTTCCAAGAGACCCAGTACTTC. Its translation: CASSLFRLFQETQYF.

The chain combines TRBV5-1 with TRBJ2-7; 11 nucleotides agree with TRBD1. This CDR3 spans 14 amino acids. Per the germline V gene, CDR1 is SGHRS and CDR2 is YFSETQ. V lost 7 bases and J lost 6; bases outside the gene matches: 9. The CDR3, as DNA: TGCGCCAGCTGGATGGGACAGGGGGAGACCGAGCAGTACTTC. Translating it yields CASWMGQGETEQYF.

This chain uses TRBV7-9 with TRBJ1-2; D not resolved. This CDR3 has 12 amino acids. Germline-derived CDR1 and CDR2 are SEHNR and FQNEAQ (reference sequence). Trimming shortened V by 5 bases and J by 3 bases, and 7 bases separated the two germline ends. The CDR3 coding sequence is TGTGCCAGCAGCCCTCGGGACTATGGCTACACCTTC. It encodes CASSPRDYGYTF. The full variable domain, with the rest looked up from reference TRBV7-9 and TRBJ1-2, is DTGVSQNPRHKITKRGQNVTFRCDPISEHNRLYWYRQTLGQGPEFLTYFQNEAQLEKSRLLSDRFSAERPKGSFSTLEIQRTEQGDSAMYLCASSPRDYGYTFGSGTRLTVV.

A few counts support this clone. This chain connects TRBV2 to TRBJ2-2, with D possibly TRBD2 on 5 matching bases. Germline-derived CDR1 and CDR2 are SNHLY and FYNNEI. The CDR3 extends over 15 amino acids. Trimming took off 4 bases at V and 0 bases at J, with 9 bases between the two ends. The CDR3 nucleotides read TGTGCCAGCAGTGGCCTAGCCCCGAACACCGGGGAGCTGTTTTTT. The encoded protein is CASSGLAPNTGELFF.

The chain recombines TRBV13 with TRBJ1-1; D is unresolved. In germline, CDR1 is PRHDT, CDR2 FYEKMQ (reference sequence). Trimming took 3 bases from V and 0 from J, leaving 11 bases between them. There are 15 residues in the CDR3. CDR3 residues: CASSFVRPMNTEAFF. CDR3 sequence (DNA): TGTGCCAGCAGCTTCGTTCGCCCCATGAACACTGAAGCTTTCTTT.

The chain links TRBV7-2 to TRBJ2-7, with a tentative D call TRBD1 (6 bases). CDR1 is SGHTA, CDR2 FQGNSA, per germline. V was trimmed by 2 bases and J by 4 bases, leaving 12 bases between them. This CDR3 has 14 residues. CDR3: CASSLLGTGYEQYF. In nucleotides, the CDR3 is TGTGCCAGCAGCTTACTGGGTACAGGGTACGAGCAGTACTTC.

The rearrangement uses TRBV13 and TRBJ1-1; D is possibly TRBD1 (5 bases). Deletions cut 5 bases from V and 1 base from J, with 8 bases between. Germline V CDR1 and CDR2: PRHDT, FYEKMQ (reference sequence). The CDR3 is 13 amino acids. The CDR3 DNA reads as TGTGCCAGCAGCCGAAGGGGGAACACTGAAGCTTTCTTT. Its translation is CASSRRGNTEAFF.

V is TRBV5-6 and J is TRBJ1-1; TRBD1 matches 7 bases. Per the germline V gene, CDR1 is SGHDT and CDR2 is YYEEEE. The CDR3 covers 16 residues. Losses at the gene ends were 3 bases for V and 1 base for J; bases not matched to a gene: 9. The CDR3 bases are TGTGCCAGCAGCTCCCGGGACAGCAACCCGAACACTGAAGCTTTCTTT. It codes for CASSSRDSNPNTEAFF.

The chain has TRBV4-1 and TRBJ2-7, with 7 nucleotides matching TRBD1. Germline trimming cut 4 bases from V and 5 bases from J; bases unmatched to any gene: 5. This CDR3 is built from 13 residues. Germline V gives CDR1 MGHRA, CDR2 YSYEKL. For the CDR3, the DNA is TGCGCCAGCAGCCGGACAGGTTCCCACGAGCAGTACTTC. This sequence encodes CASSRTGSHEQYF.

The CDR3 reads CASSEVGTGGETEAFF. In nucleotides, the CDR3 is TGTGCCAGCAGTGAAGTTGGTACAGGGGGGGAAACTGAAGCTTTCTTT. The J gene is TRBJ1-1, the V gene TRBV6-1; 8 positions match TRBD1. The CDR3 loop spans 16 amino acids. V lost 1 base to trimming and J lost 5 bases; unmatched junction nucleotides: 9. CDR1 and CDR2 (germline): MNHNS, SASEGT.

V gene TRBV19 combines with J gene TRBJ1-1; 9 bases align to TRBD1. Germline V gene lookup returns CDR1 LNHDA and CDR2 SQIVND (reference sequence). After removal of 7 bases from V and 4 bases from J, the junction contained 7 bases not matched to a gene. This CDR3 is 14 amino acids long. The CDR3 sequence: CASTPTGGSTEAFF. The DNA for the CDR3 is TGTGCCAGTACGCCGACAGGGGGTTCCACTGAAGCTTTCTTT.

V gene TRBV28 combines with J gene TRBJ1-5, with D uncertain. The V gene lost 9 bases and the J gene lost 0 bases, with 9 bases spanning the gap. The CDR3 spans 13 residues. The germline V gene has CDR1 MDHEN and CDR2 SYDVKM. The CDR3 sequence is CASRANSNQPQHF. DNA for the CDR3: TGTGCCAGTAGGGCAAATAGCAATCAGCCCCAGCATTTT.

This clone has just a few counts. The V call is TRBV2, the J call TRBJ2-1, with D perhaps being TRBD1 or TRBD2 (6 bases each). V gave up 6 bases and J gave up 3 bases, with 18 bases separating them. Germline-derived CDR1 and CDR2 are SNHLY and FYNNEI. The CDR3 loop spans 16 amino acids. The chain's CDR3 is CASREGGGSRYNEQFF. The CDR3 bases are TGTGCCAGCAGGGAGGGGGGAGGAAGCCGCTACAATGAGCAGTTCTTC.

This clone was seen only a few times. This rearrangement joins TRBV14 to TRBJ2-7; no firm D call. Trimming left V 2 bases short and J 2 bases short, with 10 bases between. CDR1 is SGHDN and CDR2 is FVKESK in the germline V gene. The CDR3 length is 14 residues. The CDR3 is CASSQYTRAYEQYF. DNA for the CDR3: TGTGCCAGCAGCCAATACACCAGAGCCTACGAGCAGTACTTC. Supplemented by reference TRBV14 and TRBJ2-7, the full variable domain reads EAGVTQFPSHSVIEKGQTVTLRCDPISGHDNLYWYRRVMGKEIKFLLHFVKESKQDESGMPNNRFLAERTGGTYSTLKVQPAELEDSGVYFCASSQYTRAYEQYFGPGTRLTVT.

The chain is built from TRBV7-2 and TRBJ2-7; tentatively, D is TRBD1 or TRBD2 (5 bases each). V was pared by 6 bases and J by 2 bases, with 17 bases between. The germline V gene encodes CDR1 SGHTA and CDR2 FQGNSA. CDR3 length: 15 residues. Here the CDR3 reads CASRRERGRAYEQYF. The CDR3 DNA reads TGTGCCAGCAGGCGCGAACGGGGCAGAGCCTACGAGCAGTACTTC.

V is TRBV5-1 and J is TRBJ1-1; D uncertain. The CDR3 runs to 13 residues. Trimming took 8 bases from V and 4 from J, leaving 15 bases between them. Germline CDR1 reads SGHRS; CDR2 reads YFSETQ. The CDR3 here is CARTRSGVTEAFF. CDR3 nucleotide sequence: TGCGCCAGAACCCGGTCCGGGGTCACTGAAGCTTTCTTT.

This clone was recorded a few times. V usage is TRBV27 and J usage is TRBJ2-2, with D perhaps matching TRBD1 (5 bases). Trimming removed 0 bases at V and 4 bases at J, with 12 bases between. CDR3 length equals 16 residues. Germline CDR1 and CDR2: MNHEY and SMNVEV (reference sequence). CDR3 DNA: TGTGCCAGCAGTTTATCGTGGGGCGATAGCACCGGGGAGCTGTTTTTT. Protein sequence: CASSLSWGDSTGELFF.

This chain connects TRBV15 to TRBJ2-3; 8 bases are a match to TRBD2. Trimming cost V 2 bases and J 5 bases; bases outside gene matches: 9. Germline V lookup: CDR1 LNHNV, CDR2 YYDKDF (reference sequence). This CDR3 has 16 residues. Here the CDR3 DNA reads TGTGCCACCAGCAGACCTACAGCGGGGGCGAAAGATACGCAGTATTTT. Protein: CATSRPTAGAKDTQYF.